The 18 T cell receptor beta chains below come from one sample, sequenced in a study of OX40 agonist ivuxolimab in advanced cancers. The repertoire was sequenced with immunoSEQ multiplex PCR; TCRdb's copy has only in-frame clones and lacks some. The table records approximately 82,000 clones, approximately 84% of them present only once. This specimen was CD4+ or CD8+ T cells sorted from blood, taken in a trial of the OX40 agonist ivuxolimab. The origin of the receptors is an adult with an advanced solid tumor such as melanoma, head and neck, liver or kidney cancer.

This clone has more than one count but fewer than ten. The chain links TRBV2 to TRBJ2-1, with unresolved D. The CDR3 has 14 residues. V was cut by 4 bases and J by 9 bases, with 16 bases left in between. From germline, CDR1 is SNHLY and CDR2 FYNNEI. CDR3 sequence reads: CASSVERQDAEQFF. The CDR3, as DNA: TGTGCCAGCAGTGTCGAGAGGCAGGACGCTGAGCAGTTCTTC.

The J gene is TRBJ2-5, the V gene TRBV19; the D is unclear. V was cut by 1 base and J by 5 bases, with 8 bases left in between. Germline-derived CDR1 and CDR2 are LNHDA and SQIVND (reference sequence). The CDR3 consists of 13 residues. The CDR3 is CASSIGILETQYF. The CDR3 DNA reads as TGTGCCAGTAGTATAGGGATTTTGGAGACCCAGTACTTC.

This clone was counted only a few times. The V call is TRBV4-1, the J call TRBJ1-5; tentatively, D is TRBD1 (5 bases). The CDR3 spans 16 residues. Looked up from germline, CDR1 is MGHRA and CDR2 is YSYEKL. V was trimmed by 0 bases and J by 3 bases, leaving 12 bases between them. CDR3 coding DNA: TGCGCCAGCAGCCAAGAACCGGGACGGACCAATCAGCCCCAGCATTTT. Its translation: CASSQEPGRTNQPQHF.

This sequence joins TRBV15 and TRBJ1-2, with D possibly TRBD1 on 6 matching bases. The CDR3 is 15 residues long. Germline V gives CDR1 LNHNV, CDR2 YYDKDF (reference sequence). V lost 1 base, J lost 1 base, and 10 bases lay in between. The chain's CDR3 is CATSRAPGVNYGYTF. DNA for the CDR3: TGTGCCACCAGCAGAGCCCCAGGGGTTAACTATGGCTACACCTTC. Filled out from reference TRBV15 and TRBJ1-2, the complete variable domain reads DAMVIQNPRYQVTQFGKPVTLSCSQTLNHNVMYWYQQKSSQAPKLLFHYYDKDFNNEADTPDNFQSRRPNTSFCFLDIRSPGLGDTAMYLCATSRAPGVNYGYTFGSGTRLTVV.

The rearrangement links TRBV5-8 to TRBJ2-1; D gene unclear. Trimming cost V 1 base and J 0 bases, with 11 bases left between them. Germline V gene data show CDR1 as SGHTS and CDR2 as YDEGEE. The CDR3 totals 16 residues. CDR3 amino acids: CASSLMARSSYNEQFF. CDR3 DNA sequence: TGTGCCAGCAGCTTGATGGCAAGGAGCTCCTACAATGAGCAGTTCTTC. The full variable domain, rest sourced from reference TRBV5-8 and TRBJ2-1, is EAGVTQSPTHLIKTRGQQATLRCSPISGHTSVYWYQQALGLGLQFLLWYDEGEERNRGNFPPRFSGRQFPNYSSELNVNALELEDSALYLCASSLMARSSYNEQFFGPGTRLTVL.

This chain joins TRBV4-3 and TRBJ1-5; 7 nucleotides align to TRBD1. This CDR3 comprises 14 residues. From germline, CDR1 is LGHNA and CDR2 YSLEER. V gave up 2 bases and J gave up 11 bases; unmatched junction bases: 9. CDR3 coding DNA: TGCGCCAGCAGCCAACTGTTTCGGGGACAGTCCCAGCATTTT. Protein: CASSQLFRGQSQHF.

The chain links TRBV28 to TRBJ2-7; TRBD1 matches 8 bases. The germline gives CDR1 MDHEN, CDR2 SYDVKM. This CDR3 contains 13 residues. V dropped 8 bases and J dropped 2; count of bases not matched to a gene: 5. The CDR3: CASGDRGPYEQYF. As DNA, the CDR3 is TGTGCCAGCGGAGACAGGGGTCCCTACGAGCAGTACTTC. Using reference TRBV28 and TRBJ2-7 for the parts outside the CDR3, the full variable domain is DVKVTQSSRYLVKRTGEKVFLECVQDMDHENMFWYRQDPGLGLRLIYFSYDVKMKEKGDIPEGYSVSREKKERFSLILESASTNQTSMYLCASGDRGPYEQYFGPGTRLTVT.

The V gene is TRBV12-5, the J gene TRBJ1-1; D not certain. From germline, CDR1 is LGHNT and CDR2 FRNRAP. V lost 5 bases and J lost 5, with 24 bases in between. This CDR3 spans 17 amino acids. The CDR3 coding sequence is TGTGCTAGTGGTCCCCCCTGGGCGTTAGCGGCGCGGACTGAAGCTTTCTTT. Its translation: CASGPPWALAARTEAFF.

The rearrangement uses TRBV29-1 and TRBJ2-5; 8 nucleotides match TRBD1. V lost 5 bases, J lost 5 bases, and 13 bases stayed unmatched. The germline V gene has CDR1 SQVTM and CDR2 ANQGSEA. There are 15 residues in the CDR3. CDR3 sequence: CSVRGGAGGRETQYF. The CDR3 region has the DNA TGCAGCGTTCGTGGTGGGGCAGGGGGCCGGGAGACCCAGTACTTC. Full variable domain (outside the CDR3, taken from reference TRBV29-1 and TRBJ2-5): SAVISQKPSRDICQRGTSLTIQCQVDSQVTMMFWYRQQPGQSLTLIATANQGSEATYESGFVIDKFPISRPNLTFSTLTVSNMSPEDSSIYLCSVRGGAGGRETQYFGPGTRLLVL.

The chain has TRBV10-1 and TRBJ1-3; 9 bases agree with TRBD1. This CDR3 is built from 18 residues. CDR1 and CDR2 (germline): WNHNN, SYGVQD (reference sequence). J gave up 0 bases and V 3 bases, and 9 bases lay outside the gene matches. The CDR3 nucleotides read TGCGCCAGCAGTGATACCGGGACAGGGACGGGCTCTGGAAACACCATATATTTT. Translation: CASSDTGTGTGSGNTIYF.

The V gene is TRBV30, the J gene TRBJ2-6; 9 nucleotides align to TRBD1. The V segment lost 2 bases and the J segment 1 base; nucleotides outside the gene matches: 6. The CDR3 runs to 17 residues. Germline CDR1 is GTSNPN and CDR2 is SVGIG (reference sequence). The CDR3 region has the DNA TGTGCCTGGAGTATCGACAGGGGGGCATCTGGGGCCAACGTCCTGACTTTC. Translation: CAWSIDRGASGANVLTF. The variable domain in full, with the rest retrieved from reference TRBV30 and TRBJ2-6, is SQTIHQWPATLVQPVGSPLSLECTVEGTSNPNLYWYRQAAGRGLQLLFYSVGIGQISSEVPQNLSASRPQDRQFILSSKKLLLSDSGFYLCAWSIDRGASGANVLTFGAGSRLTVL.

The chain employs TRBV5-1 and TRBJ1-1; 7 nucleotides agree with TRBD1. Trimming at V came to 3 bases and at J to 13 bases, leaving 15 bases not matched to a gene. This CDR3 is built from 14 residues. CDR1 is SGHRS, CDR2 YFSETQ, per germline. CDR3 amino acids: CASSYAGTVFEVFF. The CDR3 bases are TGCGCCAGCAGCTATGCCGGGACAGTGTTCGAGGTTTTCTTT.

The gene calls are TRBV6-1 and TRBJ2-1, with TRBD1 as a possible D gene (6 bases). The V gene lost 3 bases and the J gene lost 4 bases, with 10 bases spanning the gap. Germline loops: CDR1 MNHNS, CDR2 SASEGT. The length of the CDR3 is 14 residues. The CDR3 spells CASSDRGPYNEQFF. In DNA, the CDR3 is TGTGCCAGCAGTGACAGGGGACCTTACAATGAGCAGTTCTTC.

The CDR3, as DNA: TGCGCCAGCAGCCAAGATATTAGAGGGGCTTGGGAGACCCAGTACTTC. Amino acid sequence: CASSQDIRGAWETQYF. The V call is TRBV4-1, the J call TRBJ2-5, with D possibly being TRBD1 or TRBD2 (5 bases each). Trimming cost V 0 bases and J 5 bases, with 16 bases left between them. The CDR3 covers 16 residues. The germline V gene encodes CDR1 MGHRA and CDR2 YSYEKL.

The chain has TRBV19 and TRBJ2-7; 7 nucleotides line up with TRBD1. Germline CDR1 is LNHDA and CDR2 is SQIVND (reference sequence). The J segment lost 3 bases and the V segment lost 5 bases, leaving 10 bases of the junction unmatched. The CDR3 loop spans 15 amino acids. CDR3 loop: CASSPRQGGRYEQYF. The CDR3, as DNA: TGTGCCAGTAGTCCCCGACAGGGCGGACGCTACGAGCAGTACTTC.

This clone showed up just a few times. The V call is TRBV4-1, the J call TRBJ2-3; 8 bases are shared with TRBD1. Germline loops: CDR1 MGHRA, CDR2 YSYEKL. There are 16 residues in the CDR3. Unmatched junction bases numbered 7, after V lost 1 base and J lost 4 bases. CDR3 DNA: TGCGCCAGCAGCCAAGTGACAGGGGCTCCCCCAGATACGCAGTATTTT. Protein product: CASSQVTGAPPDTQYF.

The V and J genes are TRBV19 and TRBJ1-3, with D perhaps matching TRBD1 (6 bases). V was trimmed by 3 bases and J by 0 bases, leaving 9 bases between them. Germline CDR1 reads LNHDA; CDR2 reads SQIVND (reference sequence). The CDR3 consists of 15 residues. CDR3 nucleotides: TGTGCCAGTAGTATCGCCAGGGGCTCTGGAAACACCATATATTTT. Protein product: CASSIARGSGNTIYF.

CDR3 residues: CSAFWETQYF. In DNA form, the CDR3 reads TGCAGTGCTTTTTGGGAGACCCAGTACTTC. The chain employs TRBV20-1 and TRBJ2-5; D unclear. The CDR3 runs 10 residues. Trimming cost V 5 bases and J 5 bases, with 6 bases left between them. Germline V gives CDR1 DFQATT, CDR2 SNEGSKA (reference sequence).